Shown below are 17 T cell receptor beta chains from a single sample sequenced in a study of blood T cells in healthy people across ages. Sample-barcoded 5' priming and a J-beta primer mix drove a second PCR of about 6 to 12 cycles. TCRdb re-called the 5' RACE reads through MiXCR, storing one row per CDR3 protein. Among more than 1.4 million distinct CDR3 sequences, around 42% were seen once, and the ten largest hold 7% to 9.5%. Sequenced input: blood. Receptors originate from a woman aged 18-30 years in good health.

This clonotype was observed a few times. The chain employs TRBV20-1 and TRBJ1-1; no firm D call. The CDR3 loop spans 11 amino acids. Germline lookup yields CDR1 DFQATT and CDR2 SNEGSKA (reference sequence). V was cut by 1 base and J by 7 bases, with 7 bases left in between. The CDR3 region has the DNA TGCAGTGCTAGAGGGCAGAGTGAAGCTTTCTTT. It specifies CSARGQSEAFF.

This sequence joins TRBV4-1 and TRBJ1-3; D call uncertain. The CDR3 covers 16 residues. V lost 0 bases and J lost 4, with 13 bases in between. CDR1 and CDR2 from the germline V gene are MGHRA and YSYEKL. CDR3 loop: CASSQDGEVFGNTIYF. The CDR3, as DNA: TGCGCCAGCAGCCAAGATGGCGAGGTTTTCGGAAACACCATATATTTT.

V usage is TRBV4-2 and J usage is TRBJ2-3; 11 positions match TRBD2. Germline-derived CDR1 and CDR2 are LGHNA and YNFKEQ. This CDR3 contains 20 residues. The ends lost 0 bases at V and 2 bases at J; junction bases unmatched: 13. CDR3 in DNA: TGTGCCAGCAGCCAAGAATGGGCCGGGACTAGCGGAGGTCTCACAGATACGCAGTATTTT. It translates to CASSQEWAGTSGGLTDTQYF.

This clonotype was picked up a small number of times. The chain joins TRBV28 to TRBJ2-5; D might be TRBD2 (6 bases). V gave up 6 bases and J gave up 2 bases, with 13 bases separating them. This CDR3 comprises 14 residues. Germline V gene lookup returns CDR1 MDHEN and CDR2 SYDVKM. Here the CDR3 reads CASSLPGDQETQYF. In nucleotides, the CDR3 is TGTGCCAGCAGCCTCCCGGGGGATCAAGAGACCCAGTACTTC.

This chain connects TRBV7-8 to TRBJ2-1; 8 bases agree with TRBD1. The CDR3 contains 13 residues. J gave up 13 bases and V 5 bases, and 10 bases lay outside the gene matches. CDR1 is SGHVS, CDR2 FQNEAQ, per germline. CDR3 in amino acids: CASSRGQGETQFF. The CDR3 DNA follows: TGTGCCAGCAGCCGAGGACAGGGCGAGACCCAGTTCTTC.

Only a few counts were recorded for this clonotype. The DNA of the CDR3 is TGTGCCAGCAGTTTTGGGATCCTGGAGGGACGGGAGACCCAGTACTTC. Its translation is CASSFGILEGRETQYF. V gene TRBV12-3 or TRBV12-4 combines with J gene TRBJ2-5; weak D call: TRBD2 (6 bases). The CDR3 totals 16 residues. The V gene lost 3 bases and the J gene lost 5 bases, with 19 bases spanning the gap.

Only one count was recorded for this clonotype. A much larger clone differs from this one at a single base, so this may be a read error. The chain couples TRBV29-1 to TRBJ1-5; a weak D match, TRBD1 (5 bases). The CDR3 is 14 amino acids. Trimming pared 6 bases from V and 6 bases from J, leaving 18 bases between. Looked up from germline, CDR1 is SQVTM and CDR2 is ANQGSEA. As DNA, the CDR3 is TGCAGCGTCCAAAGGGACGGAGGCAGTCAGCCCCAGCATTTT. The encoded protein is CSVQRDGGSQPQHF.

V and J are TRBV18 and TRBJ2-5; D uncertain. This CDR3 comprises 13 residues. V was pared by 3 bases and J by 11 bases, with 16 bases between. Germline V gene data show CDR1 as KGHSH and CDR2 as LQKENI. The CDR3 here is CASSPQSANEQYF. CDR3 nucleotide sequence: TGTGCCAGCTCACCCCAGAGTGCTAATGAGCAGTACTTC.

The chain combines TRBV6-4 with TRBJ1-6, with D maybe TRBD1 (6 bases). Looked up from germline, CDR1 is MRHNA and CDR2 is SNTAGT. The germline V and J ends were trimmed by 10 bases and 7 bases, with 23 bases remaining between them. The CDR3 runs to 16 residues. CDR3 DNA sequence: TGTGCCATCCCGACGCTGGGGGGCATTCGGAATTCACCCCTCCACTTT. Its translation is CAIPTLGGIRNSPLHF.

This clonotype was seen a handful of times. The rearrangement uses TRBV6-6 and TRBJ2-3; 8 bases are a match to TRBD2. Trimming removed 0 bases from V and 7 bases from J; junction bases left unmatched: 9. Per the germline V gene, CDR1 is MNHNY and CDR2 is SVGAGI (reference sequence). This CDR3 is built from 16 residues. CDR3 sequence reads: CASSYSPPGGPNTQYF. DNA of the CDR3: TGTGCCAGCAGTTACTCTCCTCCGGGGGGGCCGAATACGCAGTATTTT.

This clonotype was recorded only once. The chain's CDR3 is CASSRRAGEETQYF. The CDR3 DNA follows: TGTGCCAGCAGCCGGAGGGCCGGGGAAGAGACCCAGTACTTC. The chain joins TRBV5-6 to TRBJ2-7; weak D call: TRBD2 (6 bases). The DNA end favors TRBJ2-5, so the J call may be wrong. Germline-derived CDR1 and CDR2 are SGHDT and YYEEEE. The CDR3 runs 14 residues.

The chain couples TRBV19 to TRBJ2-3; 14 nucleotides match TRBD2. The CDR3 has 15 amino acids. Unmatched junction bases numbered 3, after V lost 1 base and J lost 9 bases. Germline V gene lookup returns CDR1 LNHDA and CDR2 SQIVND (reference sequence). The CDR3 spells CASSIGGLAGETQYF. The CDR3 nucleotides read TGTGCCAGTAGTATAGGGGGACTAGCGGGAGAGACGCAGTATTTT.

This clonotype was recorded once. This rearrangement joins TRBV20-1 to TRBJ2-5, with 7 bases fitting TRBD2. The CDR3 consists of 14 residues. The V and J ends lost 3 bases and 3 bases, in that order; junction bases with no gene match: 7. The germline V gene encodes CDR1 DFQATT and CDR2 SNEGSKA (reference sequence). CDR3 in amino acids: CSASISLAEETQYF. In nucleotides, the CDR3 is TGCAGTGCTAGCATCAGCCTAGCGGAAGAGACCCAGTACTTC.

This clonotype was found a few times. The rearrangement uses TRBV21-1 and TRBJ2-7. TRBV21-1 is a pseudogene. The CDR3 loop spans 12 amino acids. In DNA form, the CDR3 reads TGTGCCAGCAGCAAATTCCCCTACGAGCAGTACTTC. Its protein product is CASSKFPYEQYF.

The genes are TRBV6-5 and TRBJ2-7, with 9 nucleotides matching TRBD1. V gave up 4 bases and J gave up 4 bases; unmatched junction bases: 11. Looked up from germline, CDR1 is MNHEY and CDR2 is SVGAGI. CDR3 length: 16 amino acids. As DNA, the CDR3 is TGTGCCAGCAGTTCCCTCGTGGGACAGGGTGGTTACGAGCAGTACTTC. As protein: CASSSLVGQGGYEQYF.

The gene calls are TRBV11-2 and TRBJ2-1, with TRBD2 matching over 10 bases. Germline trimming cut 6 bases from V and 9 bases from J; bases unmatched to any gene: 11. The CDR3 sequence is 15 residues long. CDR1 and CDR2 from the germline V gene are SGHAT and FQNNGV. The CDR3 coding sequence is TGTGCCAGCAGTCCCAGCCGACTAGCGGGCGGTGAGCAGTTCTTC. Its translation is CASSPSRLAGGEQFF.

The gene calls are TRBV6-5 and TRBJ1-2; possibly TRBD1 for D (5 bases). Trimming removed 6 bases from V and 11 bases from J, with 19 bases in between. This CDR3 has 13 residues. The germline gives CDR1 MNHEY, CDR2 SVGAGI. The chain's CDR3 is CASSPGRPGGYTF. The CDR3 nucleotides are TGTGCCAGCAGCCCGGGACGACCTGGAGGTTACACCTTC.